This T cell receptor beta chain was obtained from a study of OX40 agonist ivuxolimab in advanced cancers. Regarding the study in general: Ivuxolimab was a fully human IgG2 agonistic monoclonal antibody targeting the costimulatory receptor OX40 (CD134). Intravenous ivuxolimab was administered to patients every 2 weeks at six dose levels: 0.01, 0.1, 0.3, 1.5, 3 and 10 mg/kg. Among the roughly 54 dose-escalation patients, 19 had hepatocellular carcinoma, roughly 15 melanoma, 9 renal cell carcinoma and 9 head and neck cancer. In the dose-escalation cohort, 70% to 85% of patients were male, and the mean age was around 60 years, with a range of roughly 23 to 85. Patients were allowed to have had prior anti-PD-1, anti-PD-L1 or anti-CTLA-4 therapy, and approximately 39% of the dose-escalation patients had been treated with checkpoint inhibitors. Partial responses were achieved by three dose-escalation patients, of whom one had hepatocellular carcinoma and two had cutaneous melanoma. Peripheral TCRbeta sequencing aimed to test whether ivuxolimab altered TCR sequence diversity and caused clonal T-cell expansion. The paper reports the monotherapy dose-escalation portion (N of about 50 patients) of the phase I ivuxolimab trial.

CDR1 and CDR2 (MNHNS, SASEGT) derive from the germline V gene. The CDR3, cysteine through phenylalanine, is 13 amino acids long. This entry keeps only the CDR3 DNA: 39 bases, framed from base 1. V is trimmed back by 6 bases and J by 6 bases, and the junction contains 6 bases that no gene match accounts for. Notes on this clone: Its antigen remains unidentified. Qualities for individual bases were not recorded, and no much larger clone is one base off.

Overall study results and their limits: After ivuxolimab, expanded clones were on average more numerous among CD8+ T cells than among CD4+ T cells. In partial responders in the 0.1-3.0 mg/kg groups, normalized peripheral clonal expansion was found to be among the lowest, especially among CD8+ T cells. Antigen specificity was not determined for the clonally expanded peripheral T cells. At doses from 0.1 to 3.0 mg/kg, clonal expansion was seen in both CD4+ and CD8+ blood T cells between baseline and week 6. Low levels of normalized T-cell clonal expansion were also seen in some patients who did not respond.

Patients with a history of autoimmune disease or receiving systemic immunosuppression were excluded from the trial. Peripheral blood for TCR sequencing was collected from all dose cohorts at baseline, on cycle 4 day 1, and on cycle 7 day 1. Samples were obtained from an open-label, multicenter, first-in-human phase I dose-escalation trial of ivuxolimab. Adults with locally advanced or metastatic melanoma, renal cell, hepatocellular, or head and neck squamous cell carcinoma were enrolled in the trial. Before TCR sequencing, CD4+ T cells and CD8+ T cells were sorted from peripheral blood as separate populations. Genomic DNA was isolated from the sorted cells so that the TCRbeta CDR3 region could be sequenced. The immunoSEQ Assay was used for sequencing of TCRbeta CDR3 regions. What TCRdb holds here is the immuneACCESS table cut down to in-frame rearrangements. Part of the clones is not present; checked against another copy, under half of the missing clones reflect an unresolved V gene, and the others are unexplained. The sample table lists 50,000 to 65,000 clones, 85% to 90% of them with a count of one. The leading ten clones occupy about 0.76% of the sample.

The V gene is TRBV6-1 and the J gene is TRBJ2-3; 7 bases in the middle match TRBD2. The sample consisted of CD4+ or CD8+ T cells sorted from blood, taken in a trial of the OX40 agonist ivuxolimab. The source of this sequence is an adult with an advanced solid tumor such as melanoma, head and neck, liver or kidney cancer. The CDR3 protein sequence reads: CASRGTIQDTQYF. The base sequence is TGTGCCAGCAGAGGGACTATCCAGGATACGCAGTATTTT.